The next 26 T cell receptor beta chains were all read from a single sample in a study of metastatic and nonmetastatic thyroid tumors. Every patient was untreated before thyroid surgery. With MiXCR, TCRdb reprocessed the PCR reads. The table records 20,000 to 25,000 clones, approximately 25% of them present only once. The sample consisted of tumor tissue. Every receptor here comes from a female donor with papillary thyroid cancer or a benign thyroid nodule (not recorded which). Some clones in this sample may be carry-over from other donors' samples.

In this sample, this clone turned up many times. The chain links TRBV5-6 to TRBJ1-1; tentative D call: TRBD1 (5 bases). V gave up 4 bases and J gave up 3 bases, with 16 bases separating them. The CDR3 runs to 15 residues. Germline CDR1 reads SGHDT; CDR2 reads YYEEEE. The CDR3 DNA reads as TGTGCCAGCAGCCCCTCGGTGGGGCGCTACACTGAAGCTTTCTTT. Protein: CASSPSVGRYTEAFF.

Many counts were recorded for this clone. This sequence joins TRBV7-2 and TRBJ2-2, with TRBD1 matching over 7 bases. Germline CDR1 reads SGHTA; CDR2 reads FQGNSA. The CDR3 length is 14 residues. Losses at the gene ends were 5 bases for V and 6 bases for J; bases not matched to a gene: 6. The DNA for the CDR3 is TGTGCCAGCAGCCGCGACAGGGATTCCGGGGAGCTGTTTTTT. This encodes CASSRDRDSGELFF. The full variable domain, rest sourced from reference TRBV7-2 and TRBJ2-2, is GAGVSQSPSNKVTEKGKDVELRCDPISGHTALYWYRQSLGQGLEFLIYFQGNSAPDKSGLPSDRFSAERTGGSVSTLTIQRTQQEDSAVYLCASSRDRDSGELFFGEGSRLTVL.

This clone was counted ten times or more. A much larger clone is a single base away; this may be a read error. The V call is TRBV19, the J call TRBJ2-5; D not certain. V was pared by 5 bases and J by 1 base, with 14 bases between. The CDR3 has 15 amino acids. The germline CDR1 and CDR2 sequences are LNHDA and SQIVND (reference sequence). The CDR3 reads CASSPSVRVQETQYF. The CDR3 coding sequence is TGTGCCAGTAGTCCTTCTGTCCGGGTCCAAGAGACCCAGTACTTC. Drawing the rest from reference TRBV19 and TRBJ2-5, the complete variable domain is DGGITQSPKYLFRKEGQNVTLSCEQNLNHDAMYWYRQDPGQGLRLIYYSQIVNDFQKGDIAEGYSVSREKKESFPLTVTSAQKNPTAFYLCASSPSVRVQETQYFGPGTRLLVL.

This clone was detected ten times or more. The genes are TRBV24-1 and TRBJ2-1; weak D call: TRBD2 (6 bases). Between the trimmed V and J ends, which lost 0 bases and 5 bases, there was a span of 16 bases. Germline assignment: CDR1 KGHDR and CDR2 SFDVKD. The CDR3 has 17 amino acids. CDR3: CATSDLGAGRGNNEQFF. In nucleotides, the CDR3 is TGTGCCACCAGTGATTTGGGGGCGGGGCGGGGTAACAATGAGCAGTTCTTC.

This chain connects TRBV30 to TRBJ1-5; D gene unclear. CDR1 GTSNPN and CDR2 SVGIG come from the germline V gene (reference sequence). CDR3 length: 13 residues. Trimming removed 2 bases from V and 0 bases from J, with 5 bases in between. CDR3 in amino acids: CAWSYNSNQPQHF. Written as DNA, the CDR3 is TGTGCCTGGAGTTATAATAGCAATCAGCCCCAGCATTTT.

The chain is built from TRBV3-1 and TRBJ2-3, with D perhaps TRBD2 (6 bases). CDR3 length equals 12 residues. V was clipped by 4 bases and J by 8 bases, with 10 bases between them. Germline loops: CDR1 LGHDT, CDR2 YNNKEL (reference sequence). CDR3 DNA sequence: TGTGCCAGCAGCCTTGCCGGGAGTACGCAGTATTTT. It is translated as CASSLAGSTQYF.

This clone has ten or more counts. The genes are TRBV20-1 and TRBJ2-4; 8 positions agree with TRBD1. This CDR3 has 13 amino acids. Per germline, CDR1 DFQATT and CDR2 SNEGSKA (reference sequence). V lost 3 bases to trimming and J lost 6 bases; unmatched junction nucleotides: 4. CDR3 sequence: CSASLGQGNIQYF. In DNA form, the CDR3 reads TGCAGTGCTAGCCTCGGACAGGGAAACATTCAGTACTTC.

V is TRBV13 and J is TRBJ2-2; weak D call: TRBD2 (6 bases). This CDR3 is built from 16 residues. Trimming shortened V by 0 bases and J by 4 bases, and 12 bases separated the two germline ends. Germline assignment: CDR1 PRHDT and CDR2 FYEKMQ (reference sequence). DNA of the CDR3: TGTGCCAGCAGCTTAGGGGGGCAGGGAGGCACCGGGGAGCTGTTTTTT. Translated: CASSLGGQGGTGELFF. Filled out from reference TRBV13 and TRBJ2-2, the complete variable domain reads AAGVIQSPRHLIKEKRETATLKCYPIPRHDTVYWYQQGPGQDPQFLISFYEKMQSDKGSIPDRFSAQQFSDYHSELNMSSLELGDSALYFCASSLGGQGGTGELFFGEGSRLTVL.

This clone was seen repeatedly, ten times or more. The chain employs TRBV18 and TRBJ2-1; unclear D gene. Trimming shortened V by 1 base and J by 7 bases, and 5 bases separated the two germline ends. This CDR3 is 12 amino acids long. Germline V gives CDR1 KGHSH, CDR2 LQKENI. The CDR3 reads CASSPRSNEQFF. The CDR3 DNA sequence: TGTGCCAGCTCACCACGCTCTAATGAGCAGTTCTTC.

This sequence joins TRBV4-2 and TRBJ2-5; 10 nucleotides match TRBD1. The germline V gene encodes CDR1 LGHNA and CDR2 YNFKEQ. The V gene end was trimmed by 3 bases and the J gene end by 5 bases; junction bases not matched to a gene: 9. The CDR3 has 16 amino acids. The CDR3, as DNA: TGTGCCAGCAGCCATTGGGGACAGGGGACAGAGGAGACCCAGTACTTC. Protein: CASSHWGQGTEETQYF.

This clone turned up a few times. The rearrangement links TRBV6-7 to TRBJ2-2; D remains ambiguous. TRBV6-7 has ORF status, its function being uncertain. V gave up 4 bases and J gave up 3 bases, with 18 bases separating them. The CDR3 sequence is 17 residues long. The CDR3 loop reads CASSFPRGRSHTGELFF. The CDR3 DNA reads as TGTGCCAGCAGTTTCCCTCGCGGTAGGTCTCACACCGGGGAGCTGTTTTTT.

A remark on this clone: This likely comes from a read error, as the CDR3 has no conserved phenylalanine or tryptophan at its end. CDR3 protein: CARSGDFYGYTI. CDR3 nucleotide sequence: TGTGCCAGAAGTGGGGATTTCTATGGCTACACCATC. The V call is TRBV28, the J call TRBJ1-2; D uncertain. The CDR3 spans 12 residues. Germline V gives CDR1 MDHEN, CDR2 SYDVKM. Trimming removed 9 bases from V and 4 bases from J, with 12 bases in between.

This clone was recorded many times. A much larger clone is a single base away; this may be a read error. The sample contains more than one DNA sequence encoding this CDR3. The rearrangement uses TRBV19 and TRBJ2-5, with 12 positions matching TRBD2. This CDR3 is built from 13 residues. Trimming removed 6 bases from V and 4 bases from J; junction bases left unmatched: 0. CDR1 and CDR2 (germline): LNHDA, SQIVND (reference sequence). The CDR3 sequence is CASRGLAGETQYF. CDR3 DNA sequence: TGTGCCAGTAGGGGACTAGCGGGAGAGACCCAGTACTTC.

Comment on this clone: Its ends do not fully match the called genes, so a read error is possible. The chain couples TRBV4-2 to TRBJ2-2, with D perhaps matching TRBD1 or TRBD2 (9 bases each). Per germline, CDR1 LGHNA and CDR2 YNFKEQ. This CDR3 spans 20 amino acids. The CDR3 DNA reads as TGTGCCAGCAGCCAACAACCGGGACAGGGTCTCTCTAGCGGGACCGGGAAGCTGTTTTTT. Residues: CASSQQPGQGLSSGTGKLFF.

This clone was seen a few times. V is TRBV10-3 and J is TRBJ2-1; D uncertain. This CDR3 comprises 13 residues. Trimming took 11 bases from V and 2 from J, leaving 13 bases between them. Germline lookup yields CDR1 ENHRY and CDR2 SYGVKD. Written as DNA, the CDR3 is TGTGCCCATTCTACCACACCCTACAATGAGCAGTTCTTC. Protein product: CAHSTTPYNEQFF.

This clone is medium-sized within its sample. The CDR3 coding sequence is TGTGCCAGCAGCTCGGGACAGGGGAGTAACGAGCAGTACTTC. Protein: CASSSGQGSNEQYF. The chain joins TRBV7-2 to TRBJ2-7; 10 nucleotides align to TRBD1. CDR1 is SGHTA, CDR2 FQGNSA, per germline. This CDR3 comprises 14 residues. V dropped 4 bases and J dropped 5; count of bases not matched to a gene: 5.

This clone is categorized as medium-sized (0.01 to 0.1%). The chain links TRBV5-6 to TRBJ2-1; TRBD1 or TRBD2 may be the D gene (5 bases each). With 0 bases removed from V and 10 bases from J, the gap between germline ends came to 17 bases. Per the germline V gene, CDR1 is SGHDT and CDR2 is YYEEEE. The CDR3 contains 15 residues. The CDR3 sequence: CASSLGGPTQREQFF. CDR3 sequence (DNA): TGTGCCAGCAGCTTGGGGGGACCCACCCAAAGGGAGCAGTTCTTC.

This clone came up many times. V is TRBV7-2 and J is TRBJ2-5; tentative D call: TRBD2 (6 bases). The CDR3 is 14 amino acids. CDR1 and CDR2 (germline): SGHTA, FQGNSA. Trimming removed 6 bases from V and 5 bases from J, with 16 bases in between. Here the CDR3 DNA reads TGTGCCAGCAGTCGGAGGGGCCAAAAGGAGACCCAGTACTTC. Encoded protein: CASSRRGQKETQYF. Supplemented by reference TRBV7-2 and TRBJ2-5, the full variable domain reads GAGVSQSPSNKVTEKGKDVELRCDPISGHTALYWYRQSLGQGLEFLIYFQGNSAPDKSGLPSDRFSAERTGGSVSTLTIQRTQQEDSAVYLCASSRRGQKETQYFGPGTRLLVL.

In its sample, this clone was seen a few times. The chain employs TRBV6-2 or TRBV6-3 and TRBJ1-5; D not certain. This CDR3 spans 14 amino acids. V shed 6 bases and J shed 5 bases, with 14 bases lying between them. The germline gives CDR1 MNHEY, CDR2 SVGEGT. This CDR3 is CASRPPVEHQPQHF. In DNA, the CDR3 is TGTGCCAGCAGACCCCCAGTCGAGCATCAGCCCCAGCATTTT.

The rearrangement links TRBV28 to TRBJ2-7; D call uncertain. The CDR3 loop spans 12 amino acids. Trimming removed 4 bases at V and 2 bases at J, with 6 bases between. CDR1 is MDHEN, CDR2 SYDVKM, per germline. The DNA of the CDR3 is TGTGCCAGCAGTTGGGCTGCCTACGAGCAGTACTTC. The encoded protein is CASSWAAYEQYF.

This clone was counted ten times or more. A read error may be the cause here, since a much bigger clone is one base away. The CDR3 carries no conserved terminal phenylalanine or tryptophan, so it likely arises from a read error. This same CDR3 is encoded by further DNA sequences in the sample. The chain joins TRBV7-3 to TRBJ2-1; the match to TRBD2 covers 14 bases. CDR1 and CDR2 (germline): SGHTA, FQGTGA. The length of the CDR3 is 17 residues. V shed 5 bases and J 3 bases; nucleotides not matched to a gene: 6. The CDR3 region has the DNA TGTGCCAGCAGCCTCGGGACTAGCGGGAGCCTCTACAATGAGCAGTTCTCC. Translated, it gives CASSLGTSGSLYNEQFS.

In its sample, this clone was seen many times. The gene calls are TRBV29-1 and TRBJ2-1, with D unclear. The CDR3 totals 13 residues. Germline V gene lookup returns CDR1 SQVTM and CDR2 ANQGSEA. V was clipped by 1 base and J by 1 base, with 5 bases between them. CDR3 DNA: TGCAGCGTTGAAGGGACGTCCTACAATGAGCAGTTCTTC. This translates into CSVEGTSYNEQFF.

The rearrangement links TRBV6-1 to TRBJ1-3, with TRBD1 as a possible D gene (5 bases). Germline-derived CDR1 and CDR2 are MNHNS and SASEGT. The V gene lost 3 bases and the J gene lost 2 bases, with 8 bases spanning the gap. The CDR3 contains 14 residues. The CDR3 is CASSEQGTGNTIYF. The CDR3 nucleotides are TGTGCCAGCAGTGAGCAGGGCACTGGAAACACCATATATTTT.

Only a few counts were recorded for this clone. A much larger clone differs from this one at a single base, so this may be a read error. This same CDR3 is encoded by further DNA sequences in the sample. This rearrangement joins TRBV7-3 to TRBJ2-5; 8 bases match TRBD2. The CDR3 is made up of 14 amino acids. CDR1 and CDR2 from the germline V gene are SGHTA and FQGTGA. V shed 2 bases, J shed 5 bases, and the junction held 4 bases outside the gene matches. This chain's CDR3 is CASSLGGGGETQYF. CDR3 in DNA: TGTGCCAGCAGCTTAGGAGGCGGGGGGGAGACCCAGTACTTC. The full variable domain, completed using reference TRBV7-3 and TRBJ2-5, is GAGVSQTPSNKVTEKGKYVELRCDPISGHTALYWYRQSLGQGPEFLIYFQGTGAADDSGLPNDRFFAVRPEGSVSTLKIQRTERGDSAVYLCASSLGGGGETQYFGPGTRLLVL.

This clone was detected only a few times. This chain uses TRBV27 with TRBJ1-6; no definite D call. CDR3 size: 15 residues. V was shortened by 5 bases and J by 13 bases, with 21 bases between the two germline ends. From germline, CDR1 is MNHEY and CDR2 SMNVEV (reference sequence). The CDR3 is CASSRIHPRVSPLHF. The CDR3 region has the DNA TGTGCCAGCAGTCGTATTCACCCGAGGGTTTCTCCCCTCCACTTT.

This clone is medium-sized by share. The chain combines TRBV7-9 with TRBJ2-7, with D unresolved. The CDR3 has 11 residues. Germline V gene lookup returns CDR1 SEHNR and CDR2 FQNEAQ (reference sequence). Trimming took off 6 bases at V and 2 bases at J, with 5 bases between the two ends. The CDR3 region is CASRSPYEQYF. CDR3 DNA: TGTGCCAGCAGAAGCCCCTACGAGCAGTACTTC.